A few counts support the clone carrying this TCR beta chain. The antigen is not known. Deletions cut 2 bases from V and 8 bases from J, with 9 bases between. Germline V CDR1 and CDR2: KGHSH, LQKENI. The CDR3 has 12 amino acids. The sample is drawn from a study of beta chain features in type 1 diabetes. Every isolated RNA sample was fully reverse transcribed, so sequencing captured expressed TCRB transcripts. Data came from immunoSEQ multiplex PCR; TCRdb stores just in-frame clones and leaves some out. The profile shows 250,000 to 350,000 clones, approximately 10% of them singletons. Study results and caveats: The influence of HLA type on TCRB rearrangement stayed undetermined.

The rearrangement joins TRBV18 to TRBJ1-2; D call uncertain. Sequenced: naive CD4+ T cells from blood. This clonotype originated in a woman under 40 in good health. The CDR3 coding sequence is TGTGCCAGCTCACCAAGCGACGAGGGCTACACCTTC. Its translation is CASSPSDEGYTF.